One and the same sample provided the 32 T cell receptor beta chains below, sequenced in a study of cytomegalovirus exposure and HLA in healthy donors. 13 Jbeta primers and 60 Vbeta primers were used for the PCR. Profiling relied on immunoSEQ multiplex PCR, and the TCRdb table lists in-frame clones only, not all of them. The table for this sample gives around 150,000 clones. The specimen was PBMCs. These receptors were obtained from a man in his forties or fifties in good health and CMV-seronegative.

CDR3 amino acids: CASSSLTGELFF. The CDR3 nucleotides read TGTGCCAGCAGCTCCCTCACCGGGGAGCTGTTTTTT. V usage is TRBV7-9 and J usage is TRBJ2-2; D not resolved. The CDR3 contains 12 residues. Germline assignment: CDR1 SEHNR and CDR2 FQNEAQ (reference sequence). V lost 4 bases and J 4 bases, leaving 4 bases between the germline ends.

The chain employs TRBV9 and TRBJ1-6; 9 nucleotides match TRBD1. After removal of 0 bases from V and 7 bases from J, the junction contained 8 bases not matched to a gene. CDR3 length: 17 residues. CDR1 is SGDLS and CDR2 is YYNGEE in the germline V gene. The chain's CDR3 is CASSVGVGQGKNSPLHF. The CDR3 DNA reads TGTGCCAGCAGCGTAGGCGTAGGACAGGGGAAGAATTCACCCCTCCACTTT. The whole variable domain, filled in from reference TRBV9 and TRBJ1-6, reads DSGVTQTPKHLITATGQRVTLRCSPRSGDLSVYWYQQSLDQGLQFLIQYYNGEERAKGNILERFSAQQFPDLHSELNLSSLELGDSALYFCASSVGVGQGKNSPLHFGNGTRLTVT.

The chain combines TRBV19 with TRBJ2-6; possibly TRBD1 for D (5 bases). The CDR3 has 15 amino acids. The germline V gene has CDR1 LNHDA and CDR2 SQIVND (reference sequence). The V end was cut by 6 bases, the J end by 0 bases, with 9 bases between. CDR3 loop: CASSIQASGANVLTF. The CDR3 DNA sequence: TGTGCCAGTAGCATACAGGCCTCTGGGGCCAACGTCCTGACTTTC.

The chain's CDR3 is CASSLGGQSSYEQYF. In DNA, the CDR3 is TGTGCCAGCAGTTTGGGCGGACAGTCCTCCTACGAGCAGTACTTC. The gene calls are TRBV28 and TRBJ2-7, with TRBD1 as a possible D gene (6 bases). The germline V gene encodes CDR1 MDHEN and CDR2 SYDVKM. CDR3 size: 15 residues. V lost 3 bases to trimming and J lost 0 bases, with 12 bases between them. Based on the CDR3 plus reference TRBV28 and TRBJ2-7, the full variable domain is DVKVTQSSRYLVKRTGEKVFLECVQDMDHENMFWYRQDPGLGLRLIYFSYDVKMKEKGDIPEGYSVSREKKERFSLILESASTNQTSMYLCASSLGGQSSYEQYFGPGTRLTVT.

The chain recombines TRBV6-5 with TRBJ2-1, with D possibly TRBD1 on 5 matching bases. There are 14 residues in the CDR3. Looked up from germline, CDR1 is MNHEY and CDR2 is SVGAGI. Trimming left V 4 bases short and J 2 bases short, with 9 bases between. This chain's CDR3 is CASSFTGAYNEQFF. Here the CDR3 DNA reads TGTGCCAGCAGTTTTACAGGCGCCTACAATGAGCAGTTCTTC.

The genes are TRBV7-2 and TRBJ1-2, with 8 bases identical to TRBD1. V trimming: 6 bases; J trimming: 3 bases; junction bases outside the gene matches: 3. The CDR3 is made up of 13 amino acids. Looked up from germline, CDR1 is SGHTA and CDR2 is FQGNSA. The CDR3 sequence: CASRLDRDYGYTF. The CDR3 DNA is TGTGCCAGCAGACTGGACAGGGACTATGGCTACACCTTC.

V gene TRBV29-1 combines with J gene TRBJ2-3; tentative D call: TRBD1 (6 bases). CDR3 length: 13 amino acids. Germline V gene sequence: CDR1 SQVTM, CDR2 ANQGSEA. Trimming took 6 bases from V and 3 from J, leaving 13 bases between them. The CDR3 region is CSVGGGGTDTQYF. CDR3 nucleotides: TGCAGCGTGGGTGGGGGCGGGACAGATACGCAGTATTTT.

The chain uses TRBV7-2 and TRBJ2-4; 10 bases are a match to TRBD2. Trimming at V came to 4 bases and at J to 1 base, leaving 7 bases not matched to a gene. Germline lookup yields CDR1 SGHTA and CDR2 FQGNSA. The CDR3 is made up of 17 amino acids. The CDR3 bases are TGTGCCAGCAGCTCATCGACTAGCGGGCCGGCCAAAAACATTCAGTACTTC. This encodes CASSSSTSGPAKNIQYF.

The chain carries TRBV7-2 and TRBJ1-2, with no clear D. In germline, CDR1 is SGHTA, CDR2 FQGNSA. V lost 3 bases, J lost 9 bases, and 14 bases lay in between. The CDR3 runs to 13 residues. CDR3 nucleotides: TGTGCCAGCAGCTTGCAGAGTCCGGAGCGCTACACCTTC. It specifies CASSLQSPERYTF.

The chain combines TRBV2 with TRBJ1-5, with 7 bases fitting TRBD1. The germline V gene has CDR1 SNHLY and CDR2 FYNNEI. The CDR3 consists of 15 residues. Losses at the gene ends were 4 bases for V and 1 base for J; bases not matched to a gene: 4. The CDR3 is CASSVEGQSNQPQHF. The CDR3, as DNA: TGTGCCAGCAGTGTTGAGGGACAGAGCAATCAGCCCCAGCATTTT.

The chain's CDR3 is CASSVDIGTNYGYTF. CDR3 sequence (DNA): TGTGCCAGCAGCGTAGATATAGGGACAAACTATGGCTACACCTTC. The gene calls are TRBV9 and TRBJ1-2; tentatively, D is TRBD1 (6 bases). Germline V lookup: CDR1 SGDLS, CDR2 YYNGEE. The CDR3 length is 15 residues. Trimming cost V 0 bases and J 2 bases, with 11 bases left between them.

This chain links TRBV6-5 with TRBJ2-1, with 7 bases fitting TRBD1. The CDR3 length is 14 residues. The germline V gene has CDR1 MNHEY and CDR2 SVGAGI. V shed 6 bases, J shed 8 bases, and the junction held 10 bases outside the gene matches. DNA of the CDR3: TGTGCCAGCAGCTCCGGACAGGTAGGCGATGAGCAGTTCTTC. It codes for CASSSGQVGDEQFF.

This chain connects TRBV5-4 to TRBJ2-3; D unclear. CDR3 size: 15 residues. Deletions cut 0 bases from V and 6 bases from J, with 14 bases between. CDR1 and CDR2 from the germline V gene are SGHNT and YYREEE (reference sequence). Here the CDR3 reads CASSLGHAPTDTQYF. The CDR3 region has the DNA TGTGCCAGCAGCTTGGGACATGCCCCCACGGATACGCAGTATTTT.

The chain has TRBV27 and TRBJ1-4; 8 bases map to TRBD1. The V gene's germline CDR1 is MNHEY and CDR2 SMNVEV (reference sequence). J was trimmed by 6 bases and V by 4 bases; bases with no gene match: 7. The CDR3 length is 15 residues. Written as DNA, the CDR3 is TGTGCCAGCAGTTCCCGACAGGGGCTGGATGAAAAACTGTTTTTT. Encoded protein: CASSSRQGLDEKLFF.

This chain connects TRBV27 to TRBJ1-1; 7 bases match TRBD1. The CDR3 is 15 amino acids. The V gene end was trimmed by 4 bases and the J gene end by 3 bases; junction bases not matched to a gene: 8. Germline CDR1 reads MNHEY; CDR2 reads SMNVEV (reference sequence). The CDR3 nucleotides read TGTGCCAGCAGTTCAACAGGGGCGGAGGACACTGAAGCTTTCTTT. This codes for CASSSTGAEDTEAFF.

The chain links TRBV15 to TRBJ2-7, with 7 bases matching TRBD1. The CDR3 runs 15 residues. V was clipped by 3 bases and J by 4 bases; unmatched bases: 9. Per germline, CDR1 LNHNV and CDR2 YYDKDF (reference sequence). The CDR3 DNA reads TGTGCCACCAGCAGGGCTGTCGACAGGGCTTACGAGCAGTACTTC. It yields the protein CATSRAVDRAYEQYF.

The chain links TRBV2 to TRBJ2-2; maybe TRBD1 (5 bases). This CDR3 is 14 amino acids long. The germline gives CDR1 SNHLY, CDR2 FYNNEI. Trimming took 8 bases from V and 4 from J, leaving 14 bases between them. CDR3 coding DNA: TGTGCCAGCGTAGGGCAGGGTTTCACCGGGGAGCTGTTTTTT. Translated: CASVGQGFTGELFF. Based on the CDR3 plus reference TRBV2 and TRBJ2-2, the full variable domain is EPEVTQTPSHQVTQMGQEVILRCVPISNHLYFYWYRQILGQKVEFLVSFYNNEISEKSEIFDDQFSVERPDGSNFTLKIRSTKLEDSAMYFCASVGQGFTGELFFGEGSRLTVL.

The chain uses TRBV7-6 and TRBJ1-2; 8 bases align to TRBD1. Germline CDR1 and CDR2: SGHVS and FNYEAQ. V was pared by 1 base and J by 6 bases, with 4 bases of the junction left unmatched. The CDR3 length is 14 residues. The CDR3 loop is CASSLVGTGDGYTF. For the CDR3, the DNA is TGTGCCAGCAGCTTAGTTGGGACAGGAGATGGCTACACCTTC.

This chain links TRBV7-3 with TRBJ1-1, with 7 bases identical to TRBD1. The CDR3 is 14 amino acids. Unmatched junction bases numbered 3, after V lost 1 base and J lost 4 bases. From germline, CDR1 is SGHTA and CDR2 FQGTGA. As DNA, the CDR3 is TGTGCCAGCAGCTTAAAAGGGGACAGCACTGAAGCTTTCTTT. It is translated as CASSLKGDSTEAFF.

V and J are TRBV7-9 and TRBJ2-1; 11 bases line up with TRBD2. Germline loops: CDR1 SEHNR, CDR2 FQNEAQ (reference sequence). V was pared by 1 base and J by 4 bases, with 0 bases of the junction left unmatched. The CDR3 is made up of 15 amino acids. DNA for the CDR3: TGTGCCAGCAGCTTAGGACTAGCGGGGTACAATGAGCAGTTCTTC. Its protein product is CASSLGLAGYNEQFF. Using reference TRBV7-9 and TRBJ2-1 for the parts outside the CDR3, the full variable domain is DTGVSQNPRHKITKRGQNVTFRCDPISEHNRLYWYRQTLGQGPEFLTYFQNEAQLEKSRLLSDRFSAERPKGSFSTLEIQRTEQGDSAMYLCASSLGLAGYNEQFFGPGTRLTVL.

The CDR3 loop is CASSLVGTGDNSPLHF. The CDR3 DNA follows: TGTGCCAGCAGCTTGGTAGGGACAGGGGATAATTCACCCCTCCACTTT. This rearrangement joins TRBV5-6 to TRBJ1-6; 10 bases fit TRBD1. This CDR3 is 16 amino acids long. The V and J ends lost 0 bases and 5 bases, in that order; junction bases with no gene match: 2. The germline V gene encodes CDR1 SGHDT and CDR2 YYEEEE.

This chain links TRBV6-5 with TRBJ1-3; no definite D call. The CDR3 is 14 amino acids. Trimming pared 2 bases from V and 0 bases from J, leaving 5 bases between. In germline, CDR1 is MNHEY, CDR2 SVGAGI. DNA for the CDR3: TGTGCCAGCAGTTACGGGAGCTCTGGAAACACCATATATTTT. Protein product: CASSYGSSGNTIYF.

The J gene is TRBJ2-3, the V gene TRBV19; TRBD2 matches at 14 bases. Trimming removed 6 bases from V and 6 bases from J; junction bases left unmatched: 2. Per the germline V gene, CDR1 is LNHDA and CDR2 is SQIVND (reference sequence). The CDR3 consists of 14 residues. CDR3 sequence: CASRTSGGEDTQYF. CDR3 coding DNA: TGTGCCAGTAGGACTAGCGGGGGGGAGGATACGCAGTATTTT.

Comment on this clone: The junction departs from germline at one end; a sequencing error may be responsible. The V call is TRBV18, the J call TRBJ2-3; D may be TRBD1 (5 bases). Germline V gene data show CDR1 as KGHSH and CDR2 as LQKENI. This CDR3 contains 18 residues. CDR3 protein: CASSPLSYTGASTDTQYF. The CDR3 coding sequence is TGTGCCAGCTCGCCACTTTCTTATACAGGAGCTAGCACAGATACGCAGTATTTT. Full variable domain (rest looked up from reference TRBV18 and TRBJ2-3): NAGVMQNPRHLVRRRGQEARLRCSPMKGHSHVYWYRQLPEEGLKFMVYLQKENIIDESGMPKERFSAEFPKEGPSILRIQQVVRGDSAAYFCASSPLSYTGASTDTQYFGPGTRLTVL.

The chain couples TRBV10-3 to TRBJ1-4, with D unresolved. CDR1 ENHRY and CDR2 SYGVKD come from the germline V gene. The CDR3 loop spans 14 amino acids. V was shortened by 2 bases and J by 0 bases, with 4 bases between the two germline ends. The CDR3 coding sequence is TGTGCCATCAGTGAGCAGTCAACTAATGAAAAACTGTTTTTT. It encodes CAISEQSTNEKLFF.

The chain is built from TRBV14 and TRBJ1-3; D remains ambiguous. Trimming removed 6 bases from V and 3 bases from J, with 9 bases in between. CDR1 and CDR2 (germline): SGHDN, FVKESK. The CDR3 runs 13 residues. CDR3 sequence: CASRRASGNTIYF. The CDR3 nucleotides read TGTGCCAGCAGGCGGGCCAGTGGAAACACCATATATTTT.

The gene calls are TRBV6-5 and TRBJ1-1; 7 bases map to TRBD1. This CDR3 is built from 15 residues. Germline CDR1 reads MNHEY; CDR2 reads SVGAGI. The J segment lost 1 base and the V segment lost 4 bases, leaving 6 bases of the junction unmatched. In nucleotides, the CDR3 is TGTGCCAGCAGTTCGACAGGGTTTAGGAACACTGAAGCTTTCTTT. Encoded protein: CASSSTGFRNTEAFF.

The genes are TRBV6-5 and TRBJ2-7; D gene uncertain. Trimming took 0 bases from V and 7 from J, leaving 19 bases between them. Germline-derived CDR1 and CDR2 are MNHEY and SVGAGI. CDR3 length: 16 residues. The CDR3 region is CASSYSHNFRDEEQYF. The CDR3 nucleotides read TGTGCCAGCAGTTACTCGCATAACTTCCGTGATGAGGAGCAGTACTTC.

CDR3 bases: TGTGCCAGCAGTTCCCCTTCAGCATTGCTAGTCTATGGCTACACCTTC. It specifies CASSSPSALLVYGYTF. V and J are TRBV28 and TRBJ1-2, with no clear D. This CDR3 has 16 amino acids. Per germline, CDR1 MDHEN and CDR2 SYDVKM. Trimming took 4 bases from V and 4 from J, leaving 19 bases between them.

The chain joins TRBV4-3 to TRBJ2-1; TRBD1 agrees at 10 bases. There are 15 residues in the CDR3. Germline CDR1 and CDR2: LGHNA and YSLEER. The junction had 4 bases not matched to a gene; V was cut back by 0 bases and J by 8 bases. CDR3 amino acids: CASSQEGTGADEQFF. The CDR3, as DNA: TGCGCCAGCAGCCAAGAAGGGACAGGGGCCGATGAGCAGTTCTTC.

The chain uses TRBV5-1 and TRBJ1-4, with 8 bases fitting TRBD1. J gave up 0 bases and V 5 bases, and 0 bases lay outside the gene matches. CDR1 SGHRS and CDR2 YFSETQ come from the germline V gene. CDR3 length: 14 amino acids. In DNA, the CDR3 is TGCGCCAGCAGACAGGGGGCAACTAATGAAAAACTGTTTTTT. This translates into CASRQGATNEKLFF.

The chain employs TRBV2 and TRBJ2-7, with 7 nucleotides matching TRBD1. J was trimmed by 9 bases and V by 7 bases; bases with no gene match: 9. CDR3 size: 12 residues. Germline V lookup: CDR1 SNHLY, CDR2 FYNNEI. CDR3 nucleotides: TGTGCCAGCACCGAAAACAGGGGAAGGCAGTACTTC. It encodes CASTENRGRQYF. Variable domain in full (rest from reference TRBV2 and TRBJ2-7): EPEVTQTPSHQVTQMGQEVILRCVPISNHLYFYWYRQILGQKVEFLVSFYNNEISEKSEIFDDQFSVERPDGSNFTLKIRSTKLEDSAMYFCASTENRGRQYFGPGTRLTVT.